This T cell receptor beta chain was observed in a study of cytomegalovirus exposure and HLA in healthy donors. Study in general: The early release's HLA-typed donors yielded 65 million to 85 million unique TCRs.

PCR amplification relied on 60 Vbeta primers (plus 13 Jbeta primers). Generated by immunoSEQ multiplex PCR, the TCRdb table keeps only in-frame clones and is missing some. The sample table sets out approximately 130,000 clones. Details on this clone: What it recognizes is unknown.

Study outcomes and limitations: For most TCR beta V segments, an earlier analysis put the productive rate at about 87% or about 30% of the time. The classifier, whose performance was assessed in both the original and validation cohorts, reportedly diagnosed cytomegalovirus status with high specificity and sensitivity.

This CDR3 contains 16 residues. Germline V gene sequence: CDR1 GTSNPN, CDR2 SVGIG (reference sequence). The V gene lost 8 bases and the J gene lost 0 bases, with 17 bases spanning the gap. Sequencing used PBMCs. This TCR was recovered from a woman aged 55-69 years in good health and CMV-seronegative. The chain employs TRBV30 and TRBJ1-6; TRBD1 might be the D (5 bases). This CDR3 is CATDPNRSSYNSPLHF. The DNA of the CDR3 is TGTGCCACGGACCCAAACAGGAGCTCCTATAATTCACCCCTCCACTTT.